These 17 T cell receptor beta chains originate from one sample sequenced in a study of shared clonotypes between healthy human individuals. Profiled with immunoSEQ multiplex PCR; TCRdb holds only in-frame clones, not every one. In the table there are approximately 710,000 clones, around 91% of which are singletons. Material: memory CD8+ T cells from PBMCs. Noted subset: CD45RO+ cells pooled with CCR7-negative TemRA cells. The receptors were sampled from a man younger than 35 in good health. Some clones in this sample may be carry-over from other donors' samples.

The chain employs TRBV27 and TRBJ2-5; D perhaps matches TRBD1 (6 bases). Germline V CDR1 and CDR2: MNHEY, SMNVEV (reference sequence). V was clipped by 2 bases and J by 4 bases, with 8 bases between them. The CDR3 totals 13 residues. CDR3 sequence: CASSLMGAETQYF. CDR3 bases: TGTGCCAGCAGTTTAATGGGGGCAGAGACCCAGTACTTC.

The chain uses TRBV7-6 and TRBJ2-2, with 9 bases fitting TRBD1. There are 18 residues in the CDR3. With V trimmed by 5 bases and J by 2 bases, 12 bases remained unmatched. CDR1 is SGHVS and CDR2 is FNYEAQ in the germline V gene. In DNA, the CDR3 is TGTGCCAGCAGCCCCGGACAGGGGATGGCCTCAAACACCGGGGAGCTGTTTTTT. Protein: CASSPGQGMASNTGELFF. The entire variable domain, with the rest obtained from reference TRBV7-6 and TRBJ2-2, is as follows: GAGVSQSPRYKVTKRGQDVALRCDPISGHVSLYWYRQALGQGPEFLTYFNYEAQQDKSGLPNDRFSAERPEGSISTLTIQRTEQRDSAMYRCASSPGQGMASNTGELFFGEGSRLTVL.

The CDR3 protein is CASSDWAQTYEQYF. Written as DNA, the CDR3 is TGTGCCAGCAGTGACTGGGCCCAAACGTACGAGCAGTACTTC. The chain has TRBV6-1 and TRBJ2-7; no firm D call. V was pared by 3 bases and J by 4 bases, with 13 bases between. Germline CDR1 is MNHNS and CDR2 is SASEGT. CDR3 size: 14 residues.

Only a few counts were recorded for this clone. The CDR3 DNA is TGTGCTAGTGGTTTGGGGCAGGGGGCAGGGAACACTGAAGCTTTCTTT. As protein: CASGLGQGAGNTEAFF. The chain recombines TRBV12-5 with TRBJ1-1, with 8 nucleotides matching TRBD1. The CDR3 length is 16 residues. Germline-derived CDR1 and CDR2 are LGHNT and FRNRAP. After removal of 1 base from V and 1 base from J, the junction contained 5 bases not matched to a gene.

The J gene is TRBJ2-2, the V gene TRBV7-9, with 10 bases identical to TRBD1. V trimming: 2 bases; J trimming: 4 bases; junction bases outside the gene matches: 4. The CDR3 totals 16 residues. Per the germline V gene, CDR1 is SEHNR and CDR2 is FQNEAQ (reference sequence). The CDR3 protein is CASSLNGTGVTGELFF. The CDR3 coding sequence is TGTGCCAGCAGCTTAAATGGGACAGGGGTCACCGGGGAGCTGTTTTTT.

V usage is TRBV7-9 and J usage is TRBJ2-4; the match to TRBD1 covers 8 bases. CDR1 is SEHNR, CDR2 FQNEAQ, per germline (reference sequence). This CDR3 has 13 residues. The V and J ends lost 5 bases and 6 bases, in that order; junction bases with no gene match: 3. CDR3 amino acids: CASSPGTGNIQYF. The DNA of the CDR3 is TGTGCCAGCAGCCCCGGGACAGGAAACATTCAGTACTTC.

The chain combines TRBV27 with TRBJ2-7, with a possible D match to TRBD1 (6 bases). Germline loops: CDR1 MNHEY, CDR2 SMNVEV (reference sequence). The CDR3 runs 12 residues. V lost 10 bases and J lost 2, with 12 bases in between. CDR3 protein: CATQGHAYEQYF. CDR3 in DNA: TGTGCCACCCAGGGACACGCCTACGAGCAGTACTTC.

In this sample, this clone turned up once. The J gene is TRBJ1-5, the V gene TRBV21-1; whether TRBD1, the table's D call, matches the DNA was not checked. TRBV21-1 is annotated as a pseudogene. This CDR3 region has 16 residues. CDR3 sequence: CASTRRQTNSNQPQHF. The CDR3 DNA is TGTGCCAGCACACGTAGACAGACCAACAGCAATCAGCCCCAGCATTTT.

This chain links TRBV6-1 with TRBJ2-2, with 10 positions matching TRBD2. Germline V lookup: CDR1 MNHNS, CDR2 SASEGT. Trimming at V came to 8 bases and at J to 5 bases, leaving 8 bases not matched to a gene. This CDR3 contains 15 residues. The CDR3 spells CASLSSGSGTGELFF. For the CDR3, the DNA is TGTGCCAGCCTCTCTAGCGGGAGTGGTACCGGGGAGCTGTTTTTT.

The chain is built from TRBV6-5 and TRBJ1-2; 9 nucleotides agree with TRBD1. CDR1 and CDR2 from the germline V gene are MNHEY and SVGAGI. This CDR3 spans 14 amino acids. V trimming: 6 bases; J trimming: 6 bases; junction bases outside the gene matches: 8. This CDR3 reads CASSRDRAPDGYTF. DNA for the CDR3: TGTGCCAGCAGCCGGGACAGGGCCCCGGATGGCTACACCTTC.

Only a few counts were recorded for this clone. This rearrangement joins TRBV6-1 to TRBJ2-1; D uncertain. V lost 8 bases and J 10 bases, leaving 18 bases between the germline ends. Germline V gives CDR1 MNHNS, CDR2 SASEGT. The CDR3 consists of 13 residues. The CDR3 DNA reads TGTGCCAGCCGAAGCGTCCTTGCAGTCGAGCAGTTCTTC. It is translated as CASRSVLAVEQFF.

This chain connects TRBV7-9 to TRBJ2-5, with 8 bases lining up with TRBD2. Germline V gives CDR1 SEHNR, CDR2 FQNEAQ (reference sequence). This CDR3 is 16 amino acids long. After removal of 0 bases from V and 5 bases from J, the junction contained 8 bases not matched to a gene. CDR3 bases: TGTGCCAGCAGCTTAGCGGCGGGAGGTCGTTGGGAGACCCAGTACTTC. Protein: CASSLAAGGRWETQYF.

This clone occurred once. The chain uses TRBV29-1 and TRBJ2-7; weak D call: TRBD2 (6 bases). The CDR3 length is 12 residues. Trimming removed 4 bases from V and 6 bases from J, with 13 bases in between. In germline, CDR1 is SQVTM, CDR2 ANQGSEA. The CDR3: CSVVQRVGEQYF. CDR3 DNA sequence: TGCAGCGTTGTTCAGCGGGTCGGCGAGCAGTACTTC.

CDR3 in DNA: TGTGCCAGCTCACCCGGGACAGGGCCTCTCTCCGAGCAGTACTTC. Translating gives CASSPGTGPLSEQYF. The chain recombines TRBV18 with TRBJ2-7, with 9 nucleotides matching TRBD1. Germline CDR1 reads KGHSH; CDR2 reads LQKENI. V dropped 3 bases and J dropped 6; count of bases not matched to a gene: 9. The CDR3 sequence is 15 residues long.

The rearrangement joins TRBV9 to TRBJ2-5, with D tentatively TRBD2 (7 bases). Trimming took 3 bases from V and 13 from J, leaving 13 bases between them. This CDR3 has 11 amino acids. CDR1 is SGDLS and CDR2 is YYNGEE in the germline V gene. The CDR3 DNA follows: TGTGCCAGCAGCGGGACTAGGGGGTGGTACTTC. The encoded protein is CASSGTRGWYF.

V is TRBV27 and J is TRBJ1-1, with D perhaps matching TRBD1 (5 bases). Germline V CDR1 and CDR2: MNHEY, SMNVEV (reference sequence). This CDR3 region has 14 residues. The V end lost 6 bases, the J end lost 4 bases, and 15 bases lay between the germline ends. The CDR3 region has the DNA TGTGCCAGCAGGCCTCGTTTAGGGGTCACTGAAGCTTTCTTT. It encodes CASRPRLGVTEAFF.

The V gene is TRBV19, the J gene TRBJ1-5; D not resolved. The CDR3 is 12 residues long. Germline assignment: CDR1 LNHDA and CDR2 SQIVND (reference sequence). V was trimmed by 2 bases and J by 7 bases, leaving 6 bases between them. The CDR3 coding sequence is TGTGCCAGTAGTATACCTTGGCAGCCCCAGCATTTT. It is translated as CASSIPWQPQHF.